Below, 20 T cell receptor beta chains from the same sample are listed, as sequenced in a study of CD8+CD57+ T cells in acquired aplastic anemia. The authors sequenced patients whose flow cytometry had shown CD8+CD57+ cell expansion. The template used for profiling TCR beta VDJ and CDR3 was genomic DNA. TCRdb redid the calling of the reads with MiXCR, one entry per CDR3 protein. This sample has roughly 150,000 distinct CDR3 sequences, with under 55% found just once. Specimen: sorted CD4+, CD8+, or CD8+CD57+ T cells (not recorded which) from PBMCs. The receptors come from a human donor with aplastic anemia.

A note on this clonotype: This CDR3 is missing its conserved last phenylalanine or tryptophan, likely due to a read error. The CDR3 region is CSARGLSSSYNEQFS. In nucleotides, the CDR3 is TGCAGTGCTAGGGGTCTCTCAAGCTCCTACAATGAGCAGTTCTCC. V gene TRBV20-1 combines with J gene TRBJ2-1; D is ambiguous. Trimming shortened V by 3 bases and J by 0 bases, and 12 bases separated the two germline ends. CDR1 and CDR2 from the germline V gene are DFQATT and SNEGSKA (reference sequence). The CDR3 runs 15 residues.

This clonotype was counted between two and nine times. It may be a read error: a sequence one base away is much more abundant. The chain is built from TRBV5-6 and TRBJ2-7; D assignment may be TRBD1 or TRBD2 (5 bases each). The germline gives CDR1 SGHDT, CDR2 YYEEEE. The CDR3 is 16 amino acids. The CDR3 bases are TGTGCCAGCAGCTTGGGGGACGGGGCTCGGTCCTACGATCAGTACTTC. This codes for CASSLGDGARSYDQYF. The whole variable domain, remainder taken from reference TRBV5-6 and TRBJ2-7, is DAGVTQSPTHLIKTRGQQVTLRCSPKSGHDTVSWYQQALGQGPQFIFQYYEEEERQRGNFPDRFSGHQFPNYSSELNVNALLLGDSALYLCASSLGDGARSYDQYFGPGTRLTVT.

This clonotype was seen repeatedly, ten times or more. V and J are TRBV5-4 and TRBJ1-2, with 8 bases aligning to TRBD1. Germline values: CDR1 SGHNT, CDR2 YYREEE (reference sequence). The CDR3 is made up of 14 amino acids. After removal of 3 bases from V and 3 bases from J, the junction contained 4 bases not matched to a gene. The CDR3 loop reads CASSSPGQDYGYTF. CDR3 sequence (DNA): TGTGCCAGCAGCTCGCCGGGACAGGACTATGGCTACACCTTC.

Only a few counts were recorded for this clonotype. The rearrangement joins TRBV28 to TRBJ2-7, with unresolved D. Trimming pared 7 bases from V and 1 base from J, leaving 14 bases between. The germline V gene encodes CDR1 MDHEN and CDR2 SYDVKM. The CDR3 has 14 residues. The CDR3 nucleotides read TGTGCCAGCATTACCGGTGGCCAGTCCTACGAGCAGTACTTC. The encoded protein is CASITGGQSYEQYF.

Worth noting for this clonotype: No conserved phenylalanine or tryptophan is present at the end of the CDR3, so a read error is the likely explanation. The rearrangement links TRBV20-1 to TRBJ2-3; 7 nucleotides line up with TRBD2. Germline V CDR1 and CDR2: DFQATT, SNEGSKA (reference sequence). V lost 6 bases, J lost 3 bases, and 15 bases stayed unmatched. This CDR3 spans 16 amino acids. CDR3 nucleotide sequence: TGCAGTGCCCCCGGGGGGAGGAGCTTGGGGACAGATACGCAGTATTCT. It yields the protein CSAPGGRSLGTDTQYS.

This chain links TRBV19 with TRBJ2-5; D call uncertain. CDR3 length equals 13 residues. The V and J ends lost 0 bases and 5 bases respectively, with 7 bases between them. Germline V CDR1 and CDR2: LNHDA, SQIVND (reference sequence). This chain's CDR3 is CASSIDERETQYF. CDR3 DNA: TGTGCCAGTAGTATAGACGAGAGGGAGACCCAGTACTTC.

The table lists this clonotype with many counts. V usage is TRBV7-3 and J usage is TRBJ2-2, with D unclear. The germline V and J ends were trimmed by 4 bases and 0 bases, with 12 bases remaining between them. Germline-derived CDR1 and CDR2 are SGHTA and FQGTGA. This CDR3 has 16 amino acids. This CDR3 is CASSSMAGSNTGELFF. CDR3 DNA: TGTGCCAGCAGCTCCATGGCAGGATCGAACACCGGGGAGCTGTTTTTT.

This chain joins TRBV10-1 and TRBJ1-1, with D uncertain. The V gene's germline CDR1 is WNHNN and CDR2 SYGVQD (reference sequence). The CDR3 is 13 amino acids. Trimming took off 3 bases at V and 1 base at J, with 6 bases between the two ends. The CDR3 nucleotides are TGCGCCAGCAGTGATGCAGGGAACACTGAAGCTTTCTTT. Its translation is CASSDAGNTEAFF.

CDR3 DNA: TGCGCCAGCAGGAGTAGGGGATCGGAAGCAGATACGCAGTATTTT. As protein: CASRSRGSEADTQYF. J is TRBJ2-3 and V is TRBV5-1; TRBD1 might be the D (5 bases). The CDR3 totals 15 residues. CDR1 and CDR2 (germline): SGHRS, YFSETQ. The ends were cut back, 5 bases at V and 4 bases at J, with 17 bases in the middle. Supplemented by reference TRBV5-1 and TRBJ2-3, the full variable domain reads KAGVTQTPRYLIKTRGQQVTLSCSPISGHRSVSWYQQTPGQGLQFLFEYFSETQRNKGNFPGRFSGRQFSNSRSEMNVSTLELGDSALYLCASRSRGSEADTQYFGPGTRLTVL.

This clonotype was observed at least ten times. This chain uses TRBV4-1 with TRBJ1-6; D may be TRBD1 (5 bases). Trimming took 0 bases from V and 0 from J, leaving 15 bases between them. Germline CDR1 reads MGHRA; CDR2 reads YSYEKL. This CDR3 has 19 residues. In DNA, the CDR3 is TGCGCCAGCAGCCAAGATCGACAGACACTGAGCTCCTATAATTCACCCCTCCACTTT. As protein: CASSQDRQTLSSYNSPLHF.

In its sample, this clonotype was seen many times. The chain links TRBV16 to TRBJ1-1; a possible D gene is TRBD1 (5 bases). Germline V gene sequence: CDR1 KGHSY, CDR2 FQNENV. The CDR3 length is 15 residues. Between the trimmed V and J ends, which lost 0 bases and 1 base, there was a span of 9 bases. The CDR3 sequence is CASSQSGGGNTEAFF. The CDR3 region has the DNA TGTGCCAGCAGCCAATCAGGTGGGGGGAACACTGAAGCTTTCTTT. Combining the CDR3 with reference TRBV16 and TRBJ1-1 gives the whole variable domain GEEVAQTPKHLVRGEGQKAKLYCAPIKGHSYVFWYQQVLKNEFKFLISFQNENVFDETGMPKERFSAKCLPNSPCSLEIQATKLEDSAVYFCASSQSGGGNTEAFFGQGTRLTVV.

Of note for this clonotype: The germline gene is not matched at one end of the junction; a read error may be the cause. V usage is TRBV2 and J usage is TRBJ2-7; 9 bases match TRBD1. Germline V gene lookup returns CDR1 SNHLY and CDR2 FYNNEI. The CDR3 has 12 residues. The CDR3 loop is CASSVYSGTGNF. Written as DNA, the CDR3 is TGTGCCAGCAGTGTATATTCCGGGACAGGGAACTTC.

About this clonotype: A much larger clonotype is one base distant, so this may be a read error. This rearrangement joins TRBV3-1 to TRBJ2-1; D possibly uses TRBD1 or TRBD2 (7 bases each). Per germline, CDR1 LGHDT and CDR2 YNNKEL (reference sequence). The V end lost 4 bases, the J end lost 6 bases, and 16 bases lay between the germline ends. The CDR3 has 15 amino acids. The CDR3 nucleotides are TGTGCCAGCAGCCCAGACCTCAGGGGGGGCAATGAGCAGTTCTTC. Translating gives CASSPDLRGGNEQFF.

V is TRBV12-3 or TRBV12-4 and J is TRBJ2-3; D may be TRBD1 or TRBD2 (5 bases each). V dropped 3 bases and J dropped 1 base, with 11 bases sitting between them. This CDR3 comprises 15 residues. The CDR3 DNA is TGTGCCAGCAGTTTGAGGGGCAGAGGCACAGATACGCAGTATTTT. It is translated as CASSLRGRGTDTQYF.

This chain joins TRBV7-9 and TRBJ1-6; D call uncertain. The CDR3 consists of 12 residues. Germline CDR1 reads SEHNR; CDR2 reads FQNEAQ (reference sequence). V lost 2 bases and J 8 bases, leaving 4 bases between the germline ends. The CDR3 loop reads CASSLKDSPLHF. CDR3 nucleotides: TGTGCCAGCAGCTTAAAGGATTCACCCCTCCACTTT.

This clonotype was observed at least ten times. V usage is TRBV6-5 and J usage is TRBJ1-4; the D is unclear. V lost 5 bases, J lost 0 bases, and 7 bases lay in between. There are 14 residues in the CDR3. Looked up from germline, CDR1 is MNHEY and CDR2 is SVGAGI. CDR3 region: CASSNLATNEKLFF. The CDR3 bases are TGTGCCAGCAGTAACCTTGCAACTAATGAAAAACTGTTTTTT.

The chain joins TRBV20-1 to TRBJ1-2; 9 bases map to TRBD1. V was clipped by 4 bases and J by 7 bases; unmatched bases: 10. The CDR3 length is 14 residues. The germline CDR1 and CDR2 sequences are DFQATT and SNEGSKA (reference sequence). CDR3 in DNA: TGCAGTGCTAAAATACAGGGGGCTAGCGGTGGCTACACCTTC. It translates to CSAKIQGASGGYTF.

This clonotype was counted ten times or more. The chain links TRBV15 to TRBJ1-4; D gene uncertain. CDR3 length: 12 residues. Trimming left V 0 bases short and J 8 bases short, with 4 bases between. Germline CDR1 is LNHNV and CDR2 is YYDKDF (reference sequence). The CDR3 spells CATSREGEKLFF. The CDR3 DNA reads as TGTGCCACCAGCAGAGAGGGGGAAAAACTGTTTTTT.

The chain recombines TRBV3-1 with TRBJ2-5, with 11 bases aligning to TRBD2. With 2 bases clipped from V and 1 base from J, the junction kept 6 bases outside the gene matches. This CDR3 comprises 17 residues. Per the germline V gene, CDR1 is LGHDT and CDR2 is YNNKEL (reference sequence). CDR3 residues: CASSQKLGLAGQETQYF. The CDR3 DNA follows: TGTGCCAGCAGCCAAAAACTCGGACTAGCGGGCCAAGAGACCCAGTACTTC.

J is TRBJ2-7 and V is TRBV7-3; D not certain. The CDR3 is made up of 11 amino acids. The germline gives CDR1 SGHTA, CDR2 FQGTGA. V was pared by 4 bases and J by 5 bases, with 6 bases between. The CDR3 sequence: CASSYTDEQYF. The CDR3 region has the DNA TGTGCCAGCAGCTACACCGACGAGCAGTACTTC.